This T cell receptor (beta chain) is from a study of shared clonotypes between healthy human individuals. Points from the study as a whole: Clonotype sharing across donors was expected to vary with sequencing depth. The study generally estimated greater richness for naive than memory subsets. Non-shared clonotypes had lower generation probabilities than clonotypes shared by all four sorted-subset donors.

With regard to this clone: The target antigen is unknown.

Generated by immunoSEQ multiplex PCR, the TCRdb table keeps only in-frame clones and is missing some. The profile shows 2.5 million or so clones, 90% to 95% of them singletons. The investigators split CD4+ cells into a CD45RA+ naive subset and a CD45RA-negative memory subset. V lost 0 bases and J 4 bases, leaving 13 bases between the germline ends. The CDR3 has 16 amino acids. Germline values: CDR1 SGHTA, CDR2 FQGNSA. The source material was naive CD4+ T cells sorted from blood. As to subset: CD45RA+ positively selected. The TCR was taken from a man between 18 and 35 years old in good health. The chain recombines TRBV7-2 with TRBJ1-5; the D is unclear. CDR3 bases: TGTGCCAGCAGCTTAGCCCTAATGAGTGGAAATCAGCCCCAGCATTTT. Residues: CASSLALMSGNQPQHF.